The present entry profiles one T cell receptor (beta chain) with its context. What it recognizes is unknown. TCRdb independently ran MiXCR on the 5' RACE reads; one entry per CDR3 protein. In the table there are 250,000 to 300,000 distinct CDR3 sequences, 15% to 20% of which are singletons. This entry belongs to a study of T-cell memory formation after mild COVID-19. The germline gives CDR1 LGHDT, CDR2 YNNKEL (reference sequence). The CDR3 extends over 12 amino acids. Trimming took off 7 bases at V and 5 bases at J, with 11 bases between the two ends. Study outcomes and limitations: Pre-infection memory showed some responding clones, and this suggested that cross-reactive memory joined.

J is TRBJ2-5 and V is TRBV3-1; D is possibly TRBD2 (5 bases). This receptor was identified in a man aged 18 to 30 who had mild COVID-19 (a few samples of this study predate the infection). Cell type and time point are not known. Material for sequencing was PBMCs or a T cell subset sorted from them (not recorded which). The CDR3, as DNA: TGTGCCAGCACCCTCGGGGTTGAGACCCAGTACTTC. It is translated as CASTLGVETQYF.